Presented here are 21 T cell receptor beta chains from one specimen sequenced in a study of CD8 T cells in ankylosing spondylitis. From the 5' RACE reads, TCRdb called clonotypes with MiXCR, one entry per CDR3 protein. The table includes about 140,000 distinct CDR3 sequences, roughly 30% detected once. Sequences were obtained from synovial fluid, either unsorted or a sorted T cell fraction (not recorded which). These receptors were collected from a male donor with ankylosing spondylitis.

Turning to this clonotype: With a much larger clone just one base away, this may be a read error. V gene TRBV20-1 combines with J gene TRBJ2-2; perhaps D is TRBD1 or TRBD2 (5 bases each). CDR1 DFQATT and CDR2 SNEGSKA come from the germline V gene (reference sequence). V was shortened by 5 bases and J by 0 bases, with 22 bases between the two germline ends. The CDR3 spans 18 residues. This CDR3 is CSAARKPPGHTNTGELFF. DNA for the CDR3: TGCAGTGCTGCGCGAAAACCCCCGGGGCATACGAACACCGGGGAGCTGTTTTTT.

This clonotype was observed a handful of times. The chain links TRBV20-1 to TRBJ2-7; 8 bases fit TRBD1. Losses at the gene ends were 3 bases for V and 2 bases for J; bases not matched to a gene: 6. The CDR3 has 14 amino acids. CDR1 is DFQATT, CDR2 SNEGSKA, per germline (reference sequence). CDR3 in DNA: TGCAGTGCTAGTACGGACAGGGTGCCCTACGAGCAGTACTTC. Translating gives CSASTDRVPYEQYF.

This clonotype appeared many times. The rearrangement links TRBV11-2 to TRBJ1-1; D is uncertain. CDR3 length: 14 amino acids. In germline, CDR1 is SGHAT, CDR2 FQNNGV. The V and J ends lost 2 bases and 4 bases respectively, with 11 bases between them. The CDR3 loop is CASSLFTGSTEAFF. The DNA for the CDR3 is TGTGCCAGCAGCTTATTTACCGGCAGCACTGAAGCTTTCTTT.

Many counts were recorded for this clonotype. The V gene is TRBV9, the J gene TRBJ2-5; possibly TRBD1 or TRBD2 for D (6 bases each). The V gene's germline CDR1 is SGDLS and CDR2 YYNGEE. The CDR3 length is 15 residues. V dropped 0 bases and J dropped 5 bases, with 14 bases sitting between them. The CDR3 DNA reads TGTGCCAGCAGCGTAGCAGGGACAAGCGGGGAGACCCAGTACTTC. Protein: CASSVAGTSGETQYF.

V usage is TRBV29-1 and J usage is TRBJ2-2; D not resolved. V lost 7 bases to trimming and J lost 4 bases, with 10 bases between them. The CDR3 is made up of 12 amino acids. In germline, CDR1 is SQVTM, CDR2 ANQGSEA. CDR3 nucleotides: TGCAGCGCGAGACTTAGCACCGGGGAGCTGTTTTTT. Its protein product is CSARLSTGELFF.

The chain's CDR3 is CSVEMSTAGLHNEQFF. The CDR3 DNA sequence: TGCAGCGTTGAAATGAGTACAGCGGGGCTACACAATGAGCAGTTCTTC. The gene calls are TRBV29-1 and TRBJ2-1; TRBD2 matches at 7 bases. The CDR3 loop spans 16 amino acids. CDR1 SQVTM and CDR2 ANQGSEA come from the germline V gene. The junction had 12 bases not matched to a gene; V was cut back by 2 bases and J by 5 bases.

The chain uses TRBV6-1 and TRBJ1-2; TRBD1 matches 11 bases. The V gene's germline CDR1 is MNHNS and CDR2 SASEGT. V shed 7 bases, J shed 0 bases, and the junction held 16 bases outside the gene matches. The CDR3 length is 19 residues. CDR3 amino acids: CASTYKPPGQGGSNYGYTF. CDR3 sequence (DNA): TGTGCCAGCACCTACAAACCTCCGGGACAGGGGGGATCTAACTATGGCTACACCTTC.

This clonotype was seen a few times. This chain uses TRBV6-1 with TRBJ2-1, with 8 nucleotides matching TRBD2. J gave up 2 bases and V 7 bases, and 7 bases lay outside the gene matches. There are 15 residues in the CDR3. Germline CDR1 MNHNS, CDR2 SASEGT. CDR3 sequence reads: CASTLSGSPYNEQFF. DNA of the CDR3: TGTGCCAGCACCCTGAGCGGGAGCCCCTACAATGAGCAGTTCTTC.

Details on this clonotype: This may stem from a read error, because a much larger clone lies one nucleotide away. The rearrangement uses TRBV6-2 or TRBV6-3 and TRBJ2-1, with D hard to call. The V end was cut by 4 bases, the J end by 4 bases, with 2 bases between. The CDR3 sequence is 11 residues long. Germline V gene sequence: CDR1 MNHEY, CDR2 SVGEGT. The CDR3 protein is CASSWYNEQFF. The CDR3 bases are TGTGCCAGCAGTTGGTACAATGAGCAGTTCTTC.

This rearrangement joins TRBV29-1 to TRBJ2-3; TRBD2 matches at 9 bases. The germline gives CDR1 SQVTM, CDR2 ANQGSEA. With 6 bases clipped from V and 2 bases from J, the junction kept 9 bases outside the gene matches. The CDR3 length is 15 residues. CDR3 amino acids: CSVLAGAAHTDTQYF. The CDR3, as DNA: TGCAGCGTGTTAGCGGGAGCTGCTCACACAGATACGCAGTATTTT.

This clonotype was seen many times. The rearrangement joins TRBV7-2 to TRBJ2-5; 9 nucleotides line up with TRBD2. This CDR3 contains 17 residues. V was clipped by 5 bases and J by 7 bases; unmatched bases: 17. Per the germline V gene, CDR1 is SGHTA and CDR2 is FQGNSA. DNA for the CDR3: TGTGCCAGCAGCCCCCGGGGTAAAGCGGGAGGTCCAAGGACCCAGTACTTC. Amino acids: CASSPRGKAGGPRTQYF.

The chain employs TRBV9 and TRBJ2-7; a weak D match, TRBD2 (5 bases). V was pared by 0 bases and J by 0 bases, with 10 bases between. This CDR3 has 15 residues. CDR1 and CDR2 from the germline V gene are SGDLS and YYNGEE. CDR3 region: CASSVAPGSSYEQYF. The CDR3 DNA reads TGTGCCAGCAGCGTAGCTCCGGGGAGCTCCTACGAGCAGTACTTC.

The chain couples TRBV20-1 to TRBJ1-5; D is undetermined. Trimming took 6 bases from V and 4 from J, leaving 16 bases between them. The length of the CDR3 is 14 residues. From germline, CDR1 is DFQATT and CDR2 SNEGSKA (reference sequence). CDR3 amino acids: CSARTHMGNQPQHF. CDR3 DNA sequence: TGCAGTGCCCGGACTCATATGGGGAATCAGCCCCAGCATTTT.

This clonotype occurred many times. This chain uses TRBV6-1 with TRBJ2-1, with D unclear. Trimming cost V 6 bases and J 0 bases, with 12 bases left between them. Germline loops: CDR1 MNHNS, CDR2 SASEGT. The CDR3 loop spans 15 amino acids. The CDR3 DNA reads as TGTGCCAGCAGCCCCACGCGGTCCTCCTACAATGAGCAGTTCTTC. The encoded protein is CASSPTRSSYNEQFF.

The chain combines TRBV21-1 with TRBJ2-1; the table's D call, TRBD1, was not checked against the DNA. TRBV21-1 is a pseudogene locus. The CDR3 is 16 residues long. The DNA for the CDR3 is TGTGCCAGCAGCAAAGAGCGGGACCCCCAAGGTAATGAGCAGTTCTTC. Encoded protein: CASSKERDPQGNEQFF.

This clonotype was counted between two and nine times. V is TRBV20-1 and J is TRBJ2-1; 9 nucleotides align to TRBD2. The CDR3 is made up of 16 amino acids. Germline CDR1 reads DFQATT; CDR2 reads SNEGSKA (reference sequence). V lost 5 bases to trimming and J lost 3 bases; unmatched junction nucleotides: 11. CDR3 nucleotides: TGCAGTGCTCCCCTGGGGGGCGGGAGGGGCTACAATGAGCAGTTCTTC. It yields the protein CSAPLGGGRGYNEQFF.

This clonotype was observed a handful of times. This chain joins TRBV7-2 and TRBJ1-5, with D possibly being TRBD1 (5 bases). In germline, CDR1 is SGHTA, CDR2 FQGNSA. V dropped 5 bases and J dropped 9 bases, with 14 bases sitting between them. The CDR3 is 13 residues long. The CDR3 loop reads CASSPRGAVPQHF. The CDR3 bases are TGTGCCAGCAGCCCAAGGGGCGCGGTGCCCCAGCATTTT.

This clonotype was seen a few times. CDR3 sequence (DNA): TGCAGTGCTAAGGGGGGGACAGGCACAGATACGCAGTATTTT. It specifies CSAKGGTGTDTQYF. This sequence joins TRBV20-1 and TRBJ2-3; the D call may be TRBD1 or TRBD2 (7 bases each). The V end lost 4 bases, the J end lost 1 base, and 12 bases lay between the germline ends. The CDR3 covers 14 residues. Per germline, CDR1 DFQATT and CDR2 SNEGSKA (reference sequence).

The chain is built from TRBV28 and TRBJ2-3; 12 bases match TRBD2. The germline CDR1 and CDR2 sequences are MDHEN and SYDVKM. The J segment lost 5 bases and the V segment lost 6 bases, leaving 12 bases of the junction unmatched. This CDR3 spans 17 amino acids. Written as DNA, the CDR3 is TGTGCCAGCAGCCGATCTAGCGGGAGGGGAAGTGGAGATACGCAGTATTTT. Encoded protein: CASSRSSGRGSGDTQYF.

The chain uses TRBV19 and TRBJ1-3; weak D call: TRBD1 (6 bases). With 3 bases removed from V and 2 bases from J, the gap between germline ends came to 11 bases. The CDR3 loop spans 15 amino acids. Germline V gives CDR1 LNHDA, CDR2 SQIVND (reference sequence). CDR3 protein: CASSILGATGNTIYF. CDR3 sequence (DNA): TGTGCCAGTAGTATTCTGGGGGCTACTGGAAACACCATATATTTT.

This chain joins TRBV29-1 and TRBJ2-1; possible D gene TRBD2, 5 bases. The germline gives CDR1 SQVTM, CDR2 ANQGSEA. The CDR3 consists of 14 residues. V lost 2 bases and J lost 3, with 11 bases in between. CDR3 amino acids: CSVERAEVYNEQFF. CDR3 bases: TGCAGCGTTGAACGAGCGGAGGTCTACAATGAGCAGTTCTTC.